The clone carrying this T cell receptor beta chain was counted only a few times. The length of the CDR3 is 15 residues. Trimming took off 2 bases at V and 5 bases at J, with 13 bases between the two ends. CDR1 SGHNT and CDR2 YYREEE come from the germline V gene (reference sequence). This entry is derived from a study of cytomegalovirus exposure and HLA in healthy donors. Produced via immunoSEQ multiplex PCR; TCRdb's table is partial and in-frame only. Of 300,000 or so clones listed, nearly 90% are singletons. Donors were drawn from the approximately 120-subject validation cohort, separate from the approximately 670-subject first cohort.

Specimen: PBMCs. The genes are TRBV5-4 and TRBJ2-2, with D tentatively TRBD2 (6 bases). This clonotype was obtained from a young man in good health and CMV-seronegative. CDR3: CASSLGGDRTGELFF. The DNA for the CDR3 is TGTGCCAGCAGCTTAGGAGGGGATAGGACCGGGGAGCTGTTTTTT.